This TCR beta chain emerged from a study of T cell clusters in autoimmune cytopenias (dated by TCRdb to 2018 to 2020). Regarding the research as a whole: A median TRB sequencing depth of 50,000 or so reads per sample was reached, and a median of approximately 2,500 distinct TRB clonotypes per sample was obtained. Peripheral blood TRB and IGH repertoires were sequenced in autoimmune cytopenia patients at active disease and during treatment follow-up, alongside healthy, CLL and autoimmune hepatitis controls. The study aimed to test whether autoimmune cytopenia patients carry a disease-specific immune repertoire signature usable as a blood-based biomarker. General conclusions and limits of the study: TRB repertoire shifts, with less even repertoires observed in secondary cytopenia and CLL, were mostly attributed to lymphoma bias rather than autoimmunity. The T cell clusters were defined only in silico, and the functional role of the clusters still needed to be validated experimentally. GLIPH results suggested that primary autoimmune cytopenia patients were missing physiological T cell clusters, with 51 clusters found only in healthy donors compared with more than 15 found only in patients. In the comparison of secondary cytopenia with CLL, the cluster-lack signature was not observed, apparently because the dominant lymphoma-associated repertoire masked the signature. About 3-fold more exclusive TRB clusters were observed in healthy donors than in active autoimmune hepatitis patients, consistent with an autoimmunity-wide signature.

Each sample's TRB amplification started from 250 ng of peripheral blood genomic DNA, which corresponds to approximately 36,000 genome equivalents. Turning to this clonotype: Its recognized antigen is unknown.

The CDR3 numbers 16 residues from cysteine through phenylalanine. This entry has no DNA. CDR1 and CDR2 (MNHNY, SVGAGI) derive from the germline V gene (reference sequence). TRB rearrangements were amplified by multiplex PCR following a touch-down protocol, with the TRB-A and TRB-B primer pools mixed in one tube. Two consecutive PCR reactions with Phusion HS II polymerase added Illumina adapters and sample indices to the amplicons. The amplicons were gel-purified using the NucleoSpin Gel and PCR Clean-up kit, after which quantification was performed by Qubit and quality was checked on an Agilent 2100 Bioanalyzer. Libraries were sequenced on an Illumina MiSeq using 600-cycle, single-indexed, paired-end runs. The paper's processing steps were these. MiXCR version 2.1.12 with the default MiXCR reference library was used to align and assemble TRB reads. Each unique CDR3 nucleotide sequence defined a clone, and only productive sequences with at least two reads were analysed. Alpha-parameterized diversity profiles (alpha 0 to 5), including the Shannon (alpha 1) and Simpson (alpha 2) indices, were computed with an R script to assess repertoire diversity. The tcR package was used to compute combinatorial TRB VJ usage, which was then compared between cohorts by principal component analysis with ade4. GLIPH clustering of TCRbeta CDR3s was carried out on cohort pairs matched by age and read depth, and cluster frequencies were compared by Wilcoxon test. After the reads were reprocessed by TCRdb, one entry was made per CDR3 protein sequence, with no DNA. TCRdb's processing, not the study's, gives the V and J calls here. The sample table includes some 14,000 distinct CDR3 sequences. The ten biggest clones cover approximately 2.2% of the sample.

This chain is built from TRBV6-6 and TRBJ1-2; the TRBD1 assignment by TCRdb is unverifiable without DNA. The sample was peripheral blood. This sequence originates from a human donor with an autoimmune cytopenia or autoimmune hepatitis (not recorded which). For the CDR3, the sequence is CASINSRQGTGYGYTF.